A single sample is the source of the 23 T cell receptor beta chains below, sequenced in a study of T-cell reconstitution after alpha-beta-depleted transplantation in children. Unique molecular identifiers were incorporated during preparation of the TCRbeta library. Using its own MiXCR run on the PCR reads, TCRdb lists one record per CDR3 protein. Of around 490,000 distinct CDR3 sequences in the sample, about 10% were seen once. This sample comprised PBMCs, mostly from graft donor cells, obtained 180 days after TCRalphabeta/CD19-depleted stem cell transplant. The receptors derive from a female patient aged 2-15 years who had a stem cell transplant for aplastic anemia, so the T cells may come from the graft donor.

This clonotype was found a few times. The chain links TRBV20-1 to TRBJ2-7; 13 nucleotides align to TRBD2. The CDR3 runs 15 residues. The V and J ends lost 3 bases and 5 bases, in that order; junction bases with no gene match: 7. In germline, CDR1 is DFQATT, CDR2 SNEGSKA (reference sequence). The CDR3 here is CSARRTSGSGDEQYF. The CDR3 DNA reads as TGCAGTGCTAGGAGGACTAGCGGGAGCGGAGACGAGCAGTACTTC.

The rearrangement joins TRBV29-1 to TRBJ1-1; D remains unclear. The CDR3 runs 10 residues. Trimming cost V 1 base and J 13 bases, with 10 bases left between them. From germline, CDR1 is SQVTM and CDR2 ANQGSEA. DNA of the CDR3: TGCAGCGTTGAAGGGCAGGATGTTTTCTTT. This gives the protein CSVEGQDVFF.

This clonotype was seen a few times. The CDR3 reads CASSPPLLAGGDGELFF. Written as DNA, the CDR3 is TGCGCCAGCAGCCCCCCCCTACTAGCGGGAGGAGACGGGGAGCTGTTTTTT. The chain recombines TRBV5-1 with TRBJ2-2; 12 positions agree with TRBD2. CDR3 length equals 17 residues. CDR1 SGHRS and CDR2 YFSETQ come from the germline V gene. V lost 4 bases, J lost 7 bases, and 11 bases stayed unmatched.

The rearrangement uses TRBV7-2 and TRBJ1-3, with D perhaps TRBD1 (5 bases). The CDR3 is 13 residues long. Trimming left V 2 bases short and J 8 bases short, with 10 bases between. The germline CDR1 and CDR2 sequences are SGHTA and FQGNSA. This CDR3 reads CASSLKRGDTIYF. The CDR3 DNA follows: TGTGCCAGCAGCTTAAAACGGGGGGACACCATATATTTT.

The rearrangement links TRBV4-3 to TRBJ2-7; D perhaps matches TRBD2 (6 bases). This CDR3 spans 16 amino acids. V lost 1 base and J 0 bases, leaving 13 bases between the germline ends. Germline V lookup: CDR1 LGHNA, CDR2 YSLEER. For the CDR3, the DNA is TGCGCCAGCAGCCAAGGTTTTGGGAGGAGCTCCTACGAGCAGTACTTC. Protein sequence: CASSQGFGRSSYEQYF.

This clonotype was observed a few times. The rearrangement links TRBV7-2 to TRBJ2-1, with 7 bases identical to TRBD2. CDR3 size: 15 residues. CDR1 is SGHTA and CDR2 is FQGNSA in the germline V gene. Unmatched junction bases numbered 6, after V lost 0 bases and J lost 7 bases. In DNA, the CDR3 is TGTGCCAGCAGCTTAGCGCAAGGTAGCGGGAATGAGCAGTTCTTC. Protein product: CASSLAQGSGNEQFF.

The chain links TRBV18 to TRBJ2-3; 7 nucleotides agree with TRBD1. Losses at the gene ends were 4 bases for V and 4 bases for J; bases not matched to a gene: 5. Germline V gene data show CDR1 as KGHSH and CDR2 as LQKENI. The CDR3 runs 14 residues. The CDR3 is CASSRQGSADTQYF. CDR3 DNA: TGTGCCAGCTCACGACAGGGCTCTGCAGATACGCAGTATTTT. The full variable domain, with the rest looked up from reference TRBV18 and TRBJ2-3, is NAGVMQNPRHLVRRRGQEARLRCSPMKGHSHVYWYRQLPEEGLKFMVYLQKENIIDESGMPKERFSAEFPKEGPSILRIQQVVRGDSAAYFCASSRQGSADTQYFGPGTRLTVL.

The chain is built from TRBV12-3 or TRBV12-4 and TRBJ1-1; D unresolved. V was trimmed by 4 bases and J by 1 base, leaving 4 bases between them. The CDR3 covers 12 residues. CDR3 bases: TGTGCCAGCAGTTCTAAGAACACTGAAGCTTTCTTT. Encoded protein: CASSSKNTEAFF.

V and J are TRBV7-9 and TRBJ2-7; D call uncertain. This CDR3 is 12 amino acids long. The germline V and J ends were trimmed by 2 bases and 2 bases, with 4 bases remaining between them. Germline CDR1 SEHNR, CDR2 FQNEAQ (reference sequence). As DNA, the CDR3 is TGTGCCAGCAGCTTAAGTACCTACGAGCAGTACTTC. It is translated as CASSLSTYEQYF.

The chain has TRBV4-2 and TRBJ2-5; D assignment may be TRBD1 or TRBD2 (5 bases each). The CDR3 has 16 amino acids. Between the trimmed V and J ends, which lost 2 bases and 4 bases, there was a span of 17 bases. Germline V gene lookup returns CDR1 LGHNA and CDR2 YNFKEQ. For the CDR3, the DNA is TGTGCCAGCAGCCAAAAAGGGGCCCCCGCGGGAGAGACCCAGTACTTC. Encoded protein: CASSQKGAPAGETQYF.

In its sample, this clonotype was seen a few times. CDR3 residues: CSARAGQGYEQYV. CDR3 nucleotides: TGCAGTGCTAGAGCCGGACAGGGCTACGAGCAGTACGTC. The chain carries TRBV20-1 and TRBJ2-7; 8 bases fit TRBD1. The CDR3 consists of 13 residues. The germline CDR1 and CDR2 sequences are DFQATT and SNEGSKA (reference sequence). Trimming took 1 base from V and 3 from J; bases not matched to a gene: 2.

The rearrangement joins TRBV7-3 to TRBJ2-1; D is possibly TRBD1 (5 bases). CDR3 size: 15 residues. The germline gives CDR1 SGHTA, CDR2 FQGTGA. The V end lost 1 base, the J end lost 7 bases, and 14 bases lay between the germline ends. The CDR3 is CASSLISGSLNEQFF. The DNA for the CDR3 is TGTGCCAGCAGCTTAATCTCAGGGTCCTTGAATGAGCAGTTCTTC.

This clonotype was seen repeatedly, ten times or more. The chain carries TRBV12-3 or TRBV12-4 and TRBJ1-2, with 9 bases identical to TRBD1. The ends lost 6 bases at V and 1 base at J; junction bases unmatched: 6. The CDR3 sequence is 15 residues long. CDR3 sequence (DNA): TGTGCCAGCAGGCCCGGACAGGGGATTAACTATGGCTACACCTTC. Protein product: CASRPGQGINYGYTF.

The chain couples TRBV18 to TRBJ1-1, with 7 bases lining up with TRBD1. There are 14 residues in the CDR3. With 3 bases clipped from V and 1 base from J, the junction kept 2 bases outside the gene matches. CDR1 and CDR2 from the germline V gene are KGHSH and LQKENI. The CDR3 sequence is CASSPTGRNTEAFF. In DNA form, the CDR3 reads TGTGCCAGCTCACCGACAGGGCGGAACACTGAAGCTTTCTTT.

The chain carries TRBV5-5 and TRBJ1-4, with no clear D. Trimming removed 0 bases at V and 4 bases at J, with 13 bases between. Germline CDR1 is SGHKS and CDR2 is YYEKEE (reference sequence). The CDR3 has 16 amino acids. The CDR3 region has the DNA TGTGCCAGCAGCTTGGCCCCGGTATGGGGTAATGAAAAACTGTTTTTT. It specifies CASSLAPVWGNEKLFF.

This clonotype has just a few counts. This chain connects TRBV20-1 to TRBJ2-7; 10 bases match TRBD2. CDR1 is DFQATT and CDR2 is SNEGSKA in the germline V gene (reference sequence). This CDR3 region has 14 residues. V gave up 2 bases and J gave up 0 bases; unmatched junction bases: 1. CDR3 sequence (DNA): TGCAGTGCTAGACTAGCGGGGGCCTCCTACGAGCAGTACTTC. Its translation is CSARLAGASYEQYF.

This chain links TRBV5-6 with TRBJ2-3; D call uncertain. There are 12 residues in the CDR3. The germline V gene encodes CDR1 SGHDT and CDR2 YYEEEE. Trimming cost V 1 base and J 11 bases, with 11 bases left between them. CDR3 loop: CASSLWTVGQYF. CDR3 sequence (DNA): TGTGCCAGCAGCTTGTGGACCGTCGGGCAGTATTTT.

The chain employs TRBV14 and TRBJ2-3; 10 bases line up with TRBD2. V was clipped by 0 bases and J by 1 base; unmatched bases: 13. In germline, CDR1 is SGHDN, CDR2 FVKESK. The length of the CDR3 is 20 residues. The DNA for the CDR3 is TGTGCCAGCAGCCAAGATTATTACCTAGCGGGAGCAGCCGGCACAGATACGCAGTATTTT. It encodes CASSQDYYLAGAAGTDTQYF.

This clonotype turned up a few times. This CDR3 is CASSTGPPGEQYF. In DNA, the CDR3 is TGTGCCAGCAGTACCGGGCCCCCGGGCGAGCAGTACTTC. The gene calls are TRBV6-2 or TRBV6-3 and TRBJ2-7; D remains ambiguous. The CDR3 is 13 residues long. The V gene lost 5 bases and the J gene lost 6 bases, with 14 bases spanning the gap. The V gene's germline CDR1 is MNHEY and CDR2 SVGEGT.

CDR3 protein: CASSPTQGLYGYTF. The CDR3 DNA reads as TGTGCCAGCTCACCAACCCAGGGCCTTTATGGCTACACCTTC. The V gene is TRBV18, the J gene TRBJ1-2; the D gene is possibly TRBD1 (5 bases). The CDR3 covers 14 residues. The germline V gene has CDR1 KGHSH and CDR2 LQKENI. Trimming cost V 2 bases and J 5 bases, with 12 bases left between them.

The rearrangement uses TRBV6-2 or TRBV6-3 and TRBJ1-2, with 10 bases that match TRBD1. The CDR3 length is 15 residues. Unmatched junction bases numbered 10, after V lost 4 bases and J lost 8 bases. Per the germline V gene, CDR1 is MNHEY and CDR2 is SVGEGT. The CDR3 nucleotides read TGTGCCAGCAGTTTACCAGACAGGGGGCGGAAAGGCTACACCTTC. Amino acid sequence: CASSLPDRGRKGYTF.

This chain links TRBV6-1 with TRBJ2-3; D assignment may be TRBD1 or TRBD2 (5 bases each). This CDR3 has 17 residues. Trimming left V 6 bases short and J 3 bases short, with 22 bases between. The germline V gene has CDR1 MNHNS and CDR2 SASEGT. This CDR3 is CASRSSGRVYMTDTQYF. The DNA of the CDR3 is TGTGCCAGCAGATCGAGCGGCAGGGTGTATATGACAGATACGCAGTATTTT.

CDR3 in DNA: TGTGCCAGCAGCTTGGCGGGAGGGCCGTGGAACACCGGGGAGCTGTTTTTT. It specifies CASSLAGGPWNTGELFF. The genes are TRBV7-3 and TRBJ2-2; TRBD2 matches at 9 bases. The germline V gene encodes CDR1 SGHTA and CDR2 FQGTGA. The V and J ends lost 3 bases and 1 base, in that order; junction bases with no gene match: 6. CDR3 size: 17 residues.